These T cell receptor beta chains were read from a single sample in a study of T-cell reconstitution after alpha-beta-depleted transplantation in children. In TCRdb, the PCR reads were re-called with MiXCR into one record per CDR3 protein. Of around 400,000 distinct CDR3 sequences listed, 11% are singletons. This specimen was PBMCs from the stem cell graft donor, taken from the stem cell graft. The receptors originated from a human donor who donated a stem cell graft to a child with acute myeloid leukemia. Each CDR3 is given with its conserved first and last residue. D genes are given only for firm matches. Only some rows state a clone size, as once, few, many or a class for expanded clones.

D: -
size: few
V: TRBV11-2
J: TRBJ2-2
CDR3: CASSLVTLGFEVTGELFF
DNA: TGTGCCAGCAGCTTAGTGACGCTTGGGTTCGAGGTGACCGGGGAGCTGTTTTTT

D: TRBD1
size: few
V: TRBV4-2
J: TRBJ1-6
CDR3: CASSQAQGQGDNSPLHF
DNA: TGTGCCAGCAGCCAAGCACAGGGACAGGGGGATAATTCACCCCTCCACTTT

D: -
size: few
V: TRBV5-5
J: TRBJ2-3
CDR3: CASSPWGLADTQYF
DNA: TGTGCCAGCAGCCCATGGGGGCTAGCAGATACGCAGTATTTT

D: TRBD2
size: many
V: TRBV20-1
J: TRBJ2-3
CDR3: CSARWLAGARDTQYF
DNA: TGCAGTGCTAGGTGGCTAGCGGGGGCTCGGGATACGCAGTATTTT

D: -
size: many
V: TRBV4-2
J: TRBJ2-1
CDR3: CASSQAQGTRTNEQFF
DNA: TGTGCCAGCAGCCAAGCCCAGGGGACAAGGACCAATGAGCAGTTCTTC

D: -
size: few
V: TRBV20-1
J: TRBJ2-5
CDR3: CSGEQGQETQYF
DNA: TGCAGTGGGGAGCAGGGCCAAGAGACCCAGTACTTC

D: -
size: -
V: TRBV7-9
J: TRBJ1-2
CDR3: CASSSDWGPLNYGYTF
DNA: TGTGCCAGCAGCTCCGATTGGGGACCCCTTAACTATGGCTACACCTTC

D: TRBD1
size: -
V: TRBV6-1
J: TRBJ2-2
CDR3: CASSDGTGSPNTGELFF
DNA: TGTGCCAGCAGTGATGGGACAGGGAGCCCCAACACCGGGGAGCTGTTTTTT

D: TRBD2
size: -
V: TRBV4-3
J: TRBJ2-3
CDR3: CASSQDAGVRDTQYF
DNA: TGCGCCAGCAGCCAAGACGCGGGAGTGAGAGATACGCAGTATTTT

D: -
size: many
V: TRBV9
J: TRBJ2-1
CDR3: CASFPSAEQFF
DNA: TGTGCCAGCTTCCCCTCGGCTGAGCAGTTCTTC

D: -
size: -
V: TRBV7-8
J: TRBJ1-4
CDR3: CASSYLPLGATNEKLFF
DNA: TGTGCCAGCAGCTACTTACCCCTGGGGGCAACTAATGAAAAACTGTTTTTT

D: -
size: -
V: TRBV5-1
J: TRBJ1-1
CDR3: CASSPTGVGNTEAFF
DNA: TGCGCCAGCAGCCCTACGGGGGTGGGGAACACTGAAGCTTTCTTT

D: TRBD2
size: few
V: TRBV6-1
J: TRBJ2-3
CDR3: CAISKAGGGGGAMGTDTQYF
DNA: TGTGCCATCAGTAAAGCGGGGGGCGGAGGGGGCGCTATGGGCACAGATACGCAGTATTTT

D: -
size: few
V: TRBV11-2
J: TRBJ2-3
CDR3: CASSSFYGTNTDTQYF
DNA: TGTGCCAGCAGCTCCTTCTACGGCACAAACACAGATACGCAGTATTTT

D: TRBD2
size: -
V: TRBV6-1
J: TRBJ2-1
CDR3: CASNPGRGESKDEQFF
DNA: TGTGCCAGCAACCCCGGGCGGGGGGAGTCCAAGGATGAGCAGTTCTTC

D: TRBD2
size: few
V: TRBV7-3
J: TRBJ2-3
CDR3: CASSKSGRAGDTQYF
DNA: TGTGCCAGCAGCAAAAGCGGGAGGGCCGGAGATACGCAGTATTTT

D: -
size: few
V: TRBV18
J: TRBJ2-5
CDR3: CASSPVPNGETQYF
DNA: TGTGCCAGCTCACCGGTTCCTAACGGGGAGACCCAGTACTTC

D: TRBD2
size: -
V: TRBV4-2
J: TRBJ2-2
CDR3: CASSPSPGGPTGELFF
DNA: TGTGCCAGCAGCCCCTCCCCGGGAGGGCCGACCGGGGAGCTGTTTTTT

D: -
size: few
V: TRBV7-3
J: TRBJ2-4
CDR3: CASSLGGSGPNIQYF
DNA: TGTGCCAGCAGCTTAGGTGGTTCAGGGCCAAACATTCAGTACTTC

D: TRBD1
size: -
V: TRBV18
J: TRBJ2-7
CDR3: CASSQTGQAREQYF
DNA: TGTGCCAGCTCACAAACGGGACAGGCCCGCGAGCAGTACTTC

D: -
size: few
V: TRBV25-1
J: TRBJ2-7
CDR3: CASSDPGHSYEQYF
DNA: TGTGCCAGCAGTGATCCGGGACATAGCTACGAGCAGTACTTC

D: TRBD1
size: few
V: TRBV4-1
J: TRBJ2-2
CDR3: CASSQMGQGAGELFF
DNA: TGCGCCAGCAGCCAGATGGGACAGGGGGCCGGGGAGCTGTTTTTT

D: -
size: -
V: TRBV7-2
J: TRBJ2-7
CDR3: CASSHTGELSVGQYF
DNA: TGTGCCAGCAGCCACACTGGGGAGCTTTCGGTCGGGCAGTACTTC

D: -
size: -
V: TRBV20-1
J: TRBJ1-1
CDR3: CSASQQWGAFF
DNA: TGCAGTGCTAGCCAGCAATGGGGGGCTTTCTTT

D: TRBD2
size: -
V: TRBV11-2
J: TRBJ2-1
CDR3: CASNFAGGTNEQFF
DNA: TGTGCCAGCAACTTTGCGGGAGGGACCAATGAGCAGTTCTTC

D: -
size: few
V: TRBV20-1
J: TRBJ2-1
CDR3: CSARDTSGHGSYNEQFF
DNA: TGCAGTGCTAGAGATACATCGGGCCATGGCTCCTACAATGAGCAGTTCTTC

D: TRBD2
size: -
V: TRBV9
J: TRBJ2-7
CDR3: CASSPSPAGGTDYEQYF
DNA: TGTGCCAGCAGCCCCTCTCCAGCGGGAGGGACAGACTACGAGCAGTACTTC

D: -
size: few
V: TRBV12-3/TRBV12-4
J: TRBJ2-7
CDR3: CASSPADSEQYF
DNA: TGTGCCAGCAGTCCAGCCGACTCCGAGCAGTACTTC

D: -
size: -
V: TRBV20-1
J: TRBJ2-7
CDR3: CSARGGRAMGSYEQYF
DNA: TGCAGTGCTAGAGGGGGTAGGGCGATGGGCTCCTACGAGCAGTACTTC

D: TRBD2
size: -
V: TRBV11-2
J: TRBJ2-1
CDR3: CASSSEIWGGSYNEQFF
DNA: TGTGCCAGCAGCTCAGAGATCTGGGGGGGTTCCTACAATGAGCAGTTCTTC

D: -
size: few
V: TRBV7-9
J: TRBJ1-3
CDR3: CASSLADPGFGNTIYF
DNA: TGTGCCAGCAGCTTAGCGGATCCAGGGTTCGGAAACACCATATATTTT

D: TRBD2
size: many
V: TRBV29-1
J: TRBJ2-7
CDR3: CSALAGAGYEQYF
DNA: TGCAGCGCCTTAGCGGGAGCGGGGTACGAGCAGTACTTC

D: TRBD1
size: many
V: TRBV20-1
J: TRBJ1-6
CDR3: CSAREDRGGISPLHF
DNA: TGCAGTGCTAGAGAAGACAGGGGAGGAATTTCACCCCTCCACTTT

D: TRBD1
size: few
V: TRBV5-1
J: TRBJ2-2
CDR3: CASSLGSGDSNTGELFF
DNA: TGCGCCAGCAGCTTAGGATCAGGGGACAGCAACACCGGGGAGCTGTTTTTT

D: TRBD1
size: few
V: TRBV7-9
J: TRBJ2-5
CDR3: CASSLAVGQGYETQYF
DNA: TGTGCCAGCAGCTTAGCGGTGGGACAGGGTTACGAGACCCAGTACTTC

D: TRBD1
size: few
V: TRBV20-1
J: TRBJ1-1
CDR3: CGGGTPGQGTEAFF
DNA: TGCGGAGGAGGCACACCGGGACAGGGAACTGAAGCTTTCTTT

D: -
size: many
V: TRBV7-2
J: TRBJ2-5
CDR3: CASSLGSGKGEETQYF
DNA: TGTGCCAGCAGCTTAGGGTCCGGGAAAGGGGAGGAGACCCAGTACTTC

D: -
size: -
V: TRBV12-3/TRBV12-4
J: TRBJ1-6
CDR3: CASSSGGPGHNSPLHF
DNA: TGTGCCAGCAGTTCCGGAGGGCCAGGCCATAATTCACCCCTCCACTTT

D: TRBD2
size: few
V: TRBV12-3/TRBV12-4
J: TRBJ2-1
CDR3: CASSLLAGELHNEQFF
DNA: TGTGCCAGCAGTTTATTAGCGGGGGAACTTCACAATGAGCAGTTCTTC

D: TRBD1
size: -
V: TRBV29-1
J: TRBJ1-5
CDR3: CSAQGAHNQPQHF
DNA: TGCAGCGCGCAGGGGGCTCACAATCAGCCCCAGCATTTT

D: -
size: -
V: TRBV5-6
J: TRBJ2-5
CDR3: CASSSVRGGETQYF
DNA: TGTGCCAGCAGCTCGGTCAGGGGTGGGGAGACCCAGTACTTC

D: -
size: -
V: TRBV5-1
J: TRBJ1-5
CDR3: CASSLDEGGGGNQPQHF
DNA: TGCGCCAGCAGCTTGGATGAGGGGGGCGGCGGCAATCAGCCCCAGCATTTT

D: -
size: medium-sized
V: TRBV5-1
J: TRBJ2-3
CDR3: CASSLRRGTDTQYF
DNA: TGCGCCAGCAGCTTGCGTCGGGGCACAGATACGCAGTATTTT

D: -
size: -
V: TRBV6-5
J: TRBJ2-2
CDR3: CASSYSVPWVGTGELFF
DNA: TGTGCCAGCAGTTACTCGGTCCCTTGGGTGGGCACCGGGGAGCTGTTTTTT

D: TRBD1
size: few
V: TRBV27
J: TRBJ1-4
CDR3: CASSESGTGVVKLFF
DNA: TGTGCCAGCAGTGAATCCGGGACAGGGGTGGTAAAACTGTTTTTT

D: -
size: many
V: TRBV20-1
J: TRBJ1-1
CDR3: CSAIEEGMNTEAFF
DNA: TGCAGTGCTATAGAGGAGGGAATGAACACTGAAGCTTTCTTT

D: -
size: -
V: TRBV20-1
J: TRBJ2-5
CDR3: CSARDSTDRETQYF
DNA: TGCAGTGCTAGAGACAGTACGGACAGAGAGACCCAGTACTTC

D: -
size: -
V: TRBV6-2/TRBV6-3
J: TRBJ2-4
CDR3: CASSSGAVIQYF
DNA: TGTGCCAGCAGTTCGGGGGCAGTCATTCAGTACTTC